This is a list of T cell receptor beta chains from one sample in a study of cytomegalovirus exposure and HLA in healthy donors. TCRdb's copy holds only in-frame clones and misses some; the assay was immunoSEQ multiplex PCR. Found here are about 150,000 clones, 65% to 80% of them singletons; the top ten hold approximately 13%. The sequenced sample consisted of PBMCs. Receptors were obtained from a man aged 35-49 years in good health and CMV-seropositive. Each CDR3 is given with its conserved first and last residue. Each record gives: clone size, D gene, J gene, V gene, CDR3 protein, CDR3 DNA. D genes are given only for firm matches. Clone sizes are given selectively: once, few, many, or a class where the clone is expanded.

clone_size: NA; d_call: NA; j_call: TRBJ1-2; v_call: TRBV19; cdr3_aa: CASSQNGQGRNTF; cdr3_nt: TGTGCCAGTAGTCAAAACGGGCAGGGAAGAAACACCTTC
clone_size: NA; d_call: NA; j_call: TRBJ2-3; v_call: TRBV20-1; cdr3_aa: CSARYQDTQYF; cdr3_nt: TGCAGTGCCCGTTATCAGGATACGCAGTATTTT
clone_size: NA; d_call: TRBD2; j_call: TRBJ2-1; v_call: TRBV11-2; cdr3_aa: CASRYAGTTSYNEQFF; cdr3_nt: TGTGCCAGCAGATATGCCGGGACTACCTCCTACAATGAGCAGTTCTTC
clone_size: few; d_call: NA; j_call: TRBJ1-1; v_call: TRBV2; cdr3_aa: CASGSRETEAFF; cdr3_nt: TGTGCCAGTGGGTCCAGGGAAACTGAAGCTTTCTTT
clone_size: NA; d_call: NA; j_call: TRBJ1-2; v_call: TRBV5-4; cdr3_aa: CASSLRQPSTYGYTF; cdr3_nt: TGTGCCAGCAGCTTGAGGCAGCCTAGTACCTATGGCTACACCTTC
clone_size: once; d_call: TRBD2; j_call: TRBJ2-2; v_call: TRBV7-2; cdr3_aa: CASSSVWGSGRTNTGELFF; cdr3_nt: TGTGCCAGCAGCTCTGTGTGGGGTAGCGGGAGGACGAACACCGGGGAGCTGTTTTTT
clone_size: NA; d_call: TRBD2; j_call: TRBJ2-2; v_call: TRBV5-1; cdr3_aa: CASSLEAGGLSGELFF; cdr3_nt: TGCGCCAGCAGCTTGGAGGCGGGAGGACTATCCGGGGAGCTGTTTTTT
clone_size: NA; d_call: TRBD2; j_call: TRBJ2-1; v_call: TRBV5-1; cdr3_aa: CASSLEGGRASSNEQFF; cdr3_nt: TGCGCCAGCAGCTTGGAGGGCGGGAGGGCCAGCTCCAATGAGCAGTTCTTC
clone_size: NA; d_call: TRBD1; j_call: TRBJ2-2; v_call: TRBV18; cdr3_aa: CASSPDRAGELFF; cdr3_nt: TGTGCCAGCTCACCCGACAGGGCCGGGGAGCTGTTTTTT
clone_size: NA; d_call: NA; j_call: TRBJ1-5; v_call: TRBV27; cdr3_aa: CARDAGARQPQHF; cdr3_nt: TGTGCCAGGGACGCGGGGGCAAGGCAGCCCCAGCATTTT
clone_size: NA; d_call: TRBD1; j_call: TRBJ2-5; v_call: TRBV5-4; cdr3_aa: CASSSAFGTEYQETQYF; cdr3_nt: TGTGCCAGCAGCTCAGCGTTTGGGACAGAGTACCAAGAGACCCAGTACTTC
clone_size: NA; d_call: TRBD2; j_call: TRBJ2-1; v_call: TRBV7-7; cdr3_aa: CASSLAPGGFNEQFF; cdr3_nt: TGTGCCAGCAGCTTAGCGCCGGGGGGATTCAATGAGCAGTTCTTC
clone_size: NA; d_call: NA; j_call: TRBJ1-1; v_call: TRBV5-1; cdr3_aa: CASSFSYPNTEAFF; cdr3_nt: TGCGCCAGCAGCTTTTCCTACCCCAACACTGAAGCTTTCTTT
clone_size: NA; d_call: TRBD1; j_call: TRBJ1-2; v_call: TRBV7-9; cdr3_aa: CASSLGQGSYGYTF; cdr3_nt: TGTGCCAGCAGCTTAGGACAGGGGAGCTATGGCTACACCTTC
clone_size: NA; d_call: TRBD1; j_call: TRBJ2-1; v_call: TRBV23-1; cdr3_aa: CASSQSWDRVYNEQFF; cdr3_nt: TGCGCCAGCAGTCAATCTTGGGACAGGGTCTACAATGAGCAGTTCTTC
clone_size: once; d_call: NA; j_call: TRBJ1-1; v_call: TRBV5-1; cdr3_aa: CASRKEQGGMRTEAFF; cdr3_nt: TGCGCCAGCAGGAAAGAACAGGGTGGGATGAGGACTGAAGCTTTCTTT
clone_size: NA; d_call: NA; j_call: TRBJ2-7; v_call: TRBV30; cdr3_aa: CAWSFGGAAISYEQYF; cdr3_nt: TGTGCCTGGAGTTTTGGCGGGGCAGCTATCTCCTACGAGCAGTACTTC
clone_size: NA; d_call: TRBD2; j_call: TRBJ2-5; v_call: TRBV4-3; cdr3_aa: CASSLGAGESETQYF; cdr3_nt: TGCGCCAGCAGCCTTGGAGCGGGAGAATCGGAGACCCAGTACTTC
clone_size: few; d_call: NA; j_call: TRBJ2-7; v_call: TRBV9; cdr3_aa: CASSVAQGWEQYF; cdr3_nt: TGTGCCAGCAGCGTAGCTCAGGGATGGGAGCAGTACTTC
clone_size: NA; d_call: NA; j_call: TRBJ2-1; v_call: TRBV4-3; cdr3_aa: CASSQFGLSDGHNEQFF; cdr3_nt: TGCGCCAGCAGCCAATTTGGACTGTCGGACGGCCACAATGAGCAGTTCTTC
clone_size: once; d_call: TRBD1; j_call: TRBJ2-7; v_call: TRBV5-5; cdr3_aa: CASSLHGDRSYEQYF; cdr3_nt: TGTGCCAGCAGCTTGCATGGGGACAGATCCTACGAGCAGTACTTC
clone_size: NA; d_call: NA; j_call: TRBJ1-5; v_call: TRBV5-5; cdr3_aa: CASSPSLGGPQPQHF; cdr3_nt: TGTGCCAGCAGCCCCTCATTAGGCGGGCCTCAGCCCCAGCATTTT
clone_size: NA; d_call: TRBD2; j_call: TRBJ2-7; v_call: TRBV4-2; cdr3_aa: CASSQDRAGAFLEQYF; cdr3_nt: TGTGCCAGCAGCCAAGATAGGGCGGGAGCATTTTTAGAGCAGTACTTC
clone_size: NA; d_call: TRBD1; j_call: TRBJ2-7; v_call: TRBV9; cdr3_aa: CASSSQQGSGTYEQYF; cdr3_nt: TGTGCCAGCAGCTCACAACAGGGGAGTGGGACCTACGAGCAGTACTTC
clone_size: NA; d_call: TRBD2; j_call: TRBJ2-3; v_call: TRBV13; cdr3_aa: CASSLEIAGGPNTDTQYF; cdr3_nt: TGTGCCAGCAGCTTAGAGATAGCGGGAGGCCCAAACACAGATACGCAGTATTTT
clone_size: NA; d_call: TRBD2; j_call: TRBJ2-7; v_call: TRBV5-4; cdr3_aa: CASTPGTSGNYEQYF; cdr3_nt: TGTGCCAGCACCCCAGGGACTAGCGGGAATTACGAGCAGTACTTC
clone_size: few; d_call: NA; j_call: TRBJ1-1; v_call: TRBV4-3; cdr3_aa: CASSQDRGDTEAFF; cdr3_nt: TGCGCCAGCAGCCAAGATCGGGGGGACACTGAAGCTTTCTTT
clone_size: NA; d_call: TRBD2; j_call: TRBJ2-7; v_call: TRBV4-3; cdr3_aa: CASSQDMGLADLEQYF; cdr3_nt: TGCGCCAGCAGCCAAGATATGGGACTAGCAGACTTGGAGCAGTACTTC
clone_size: few; d_call: NA; j_call: TRBJ2-7; v_call: TRBV28; cdr3_aa: CASSVRTAEQYF; cdr3_nt: TGTGCCAGCAGTGTCCGGACAGCCGAGCAGTACTTC
clone_size: NA; d_call: TRBD1; j_call: TRBJ2-5; v_call: TRBV7-9; cdr3_aa: CASSPQTGVYRETQYF; cdr3_nt: TGTGCCAGCAGCCCACAGACAGGGGTGTATCGAGAGACCCAGTACTTC
clone_size: once; d_call: TRBD2; j_call: TRBJ2-1; v_call: TRBV29-1; cdr3_aa: CSGGTSDEQFF; cdr3_nt: TGCAGCGGGGGGACTAGCGATGAGCAGTTCTTC
clone_size: NA; d_call: NA; j_call: TRBJ2-2; v_call: TRBV18; cdr3_aa: CASSPPSVETGELFF; cdr3_nt: TGTGCCAGCTCACCACCAAGTGTAGAAACCGGGGAGCTGTTTTTT
clone_size: once; d_call: TRBD1; j_call: TRBJ2-7; v_call: TRBV6-1; cdr3_aa: CASKKGQGVYEQYF; cdr3_nt: TGTGCCAGCAAAAAGGGACAGGGGGTTTACGAGCAGTACTTC
clone_size: NA; d_call: NA; j_call: TRBJ1-1; v_call: TRBV6-5; cdr3_aa: CASSPQPMNTEAFF; cdr3_nt: TGTGCCAGCAGTCCACAGCCTATGAACACTGAAGCTTTCTTT
clone_size: NA; d_call: TRBD1; j_call: TRBJ1-2; v_call: TRBV5-8; cdr3_aa: CASRQGAWGYTF; cdr3_nt: TGTGCCAGCAGACAGGGGGCGTGGGGCTACACCTTC
clone_size: NA; d_call: TRBD2; j_call: TRBJ2-1; v_call: TRBV10-3; cdr3_aa: CATVSSGSVNEQFF; cdr3_nt: TGTGCCACCGTATCTAGCGGGAGCGTTAATGAGCAGTTCTTC
clone_size: NA; d_call: NA; j_call: TRBJ2-5; v_call: TRBV5-1; cdr3_aa: CASSPSPSGEETQYF; cdr3_nt: TGCGCCAGCAGCCCGTCCCCCAGCGGTGAAGAGACCCAGTACTTC
clone_size: NA; d_call: TRBD2; j_call: TRBJ2-7; v_call: TRBV5-5; cdr3_aa: CASSPTLAGSFYEQYF; cdr3_nt: TGCGCCAGCAGCCCAACTCTAGCGGGATCATTCTACGAGCAGTACTTC
clone_size: once; d_call: TRBD1; j_call: TRBJ2-7; v_call: TRBV15; cdr3_aa: CATSGRWTGESYEQYF; cdr3_nt: TGTGCCACCAGCGGTCGCTGGACAGGGGAATCCTACGAGCAGTACTTC
clone_size: NA; d_call: NA; j_call: TRBJ2-1; v_call: TRBV5-1; cdr3_aa: CASSLVASGNNEQFF; cdr3_nt: TGCGCCAGCAGCTTGGTAGCCAGCGGTAACAATGAGCAGTTCTTC
clone_size: NA; d_call: NA; j_call: TRBJ1-5; v_call: TRBV27; cdr3_aa: CASSPKEGNQPQHF; cdr3_nt: TGTGCCAGCAGTCCTAAGGAGGGGAATCAGCCCCAGCATTTT
clone_size: few; d_call: NA; j_call: TRBJ1-1; v_call: TRBV5-1; cdr3_aa: CASSLRGEGVNTEAFF; cdr3_nt: TGCGCCAGCAGCTTGAGGGGGGAGGGGGTGAACACTGAAGCTTTCTTT
clone_size: few; d_call: NA; j_call: TRBJ1-2; v_call: TRBV7-2; cdr3_aa: CASSLGGTYGYTF; cdr3_nt: TGTGCCAGCAGCTTAGGGGGCACCTATGGCTACACCTTC
clone_size: NA; d_call: TRBD2; j_call: TRBJ2-1; v_call: TRBV27; cdr3_aa: CASSFGAGGTYNEQFF; cdr3_nt: TGTGCCAGCAGTTTTGGTGCGGGAGGGACCTACAATGAGCAGTTCTTC
clone_size: NA; d_call: NA; j_call: TRBJ2-1; v_call: TRBV19; cdr3_aa: CASNPQGGTNEQFF; cdr3_nt: TGTGCCAGTAATCCACAGGGTGGGACAAATGAGCAGTTCTTC
clone_size: NA; d_call: NA; j_call: TRBJ2-1; v_call: TRBV4-2; cdr3_aa: CASSHDSPTYNEQFF; cdr3_nt: TGTGCCAGCAGCCACGACTCCCCAACCTACAATGAGCAGTTCTTC
clone_size: NA; d_call: NA; j_call: TRBJ1-4; v_call: TRBV27; cdr3_aa: CASRGTTRYNEKLFF; cdr3_nt: TGTGCCAGCAGGGGGACAACCAGATATAATGAAAAACTGTTTTTT
clone_size: once; d_call: TRBD1; j_call: TRBJ2-5; v_call: TRBV25-1; cdr3_aa: CASSEQGALTGTQYF; cdr3_nt: TGTGCCAGCAGTGAGCAGGGGGCGCTAACGGGGACCCAGTACTTC
clone_size: NA; d_call: NA; j_call: TRBJ1-1; v_call: TRBV5-6; cdr3_aa: CASSLYGGVKYTEAFF; cdr3_nt: TGTGCCAGCAGCTTGTATGGGGGCGTGAAGTACACTGAAGCTTTCTTT
clone_size: NA; d_call: TRBD2; j_call: TRBJ2-1; v_call: TRBV28; cdr3_aa: CASVTSGLAVYNEQFF; cdr3_nt: TGTGCCAGCGTCACCTCGGGGCTAGCGGTATACAATGAGCAGTTCTTC
clone_size: NA; d_call: NA; j_call: TRBJ1-2; v_call: TRBV7-8; cdr3_aa: CASSLDLRNYGYTF; cdr3_nt: TGTGCCAGCAGCTTAGATCTCAGGAACTATGGCTACACCTTC
clone_size: NA; d_call: NA; j_call: TRBJ2-3; v_call: TRBV10-2; cdr3_aa: CASRGSSSVGGLTDTQYF; cdr3_nt: TGCGCCAGCAGAGGGTCTAGCTCCGTAGGCGGCCTTACAGATACGCAGTATTTT
clone_size: NA; d_call: NA; j_call: TRBJ1-4; v_call: TRBV9; cdr3_aa: CASSVGGGDEKLFF; cdr3_nt: TGTGCCAGCAGCGTAGGGGGAGGTGATGAAAAACTGTTTTTT
clone_size: NA; d_call: NA; j_call: TRBJ2-1; v_call: TRBV4-3; cdr3_aa: CASSQVGSAGNEQFF; cdr3_nt: TGCGCCAGCAGCCAAGTTGGTTCCGCCGGCAATGAGCAGTTCTTC
clone_size: NA; d_call: TRBD1; j_call: TRBJ2-5; v_call: TRBV15; cdr3_aa: CATSRAGTGRETQYF; cdr3_nt: TGTGCCACCAGCAGAGCCGGGACAGGGCGAGAGACCCAGTACTTC
clone_size: few; d_call: TRBD2; j_call: TRBJ2-3; v_call: TRBV10-1; cdr3_aa: CASSEGLAGQYF; cdr3_nt: TGCGCCAGCAGTGAAGGACTAGCGGGGCAGTATTTT
clone_size: once; d_call: TRBD1; j_call: TRBJ1-2; v_call: TRBV28; cdr3_aa: CASSFGPQGHGYTF; cdr3_nt: TGTGCCAGCAGTTTTGGTCCACAGGGGCATGGCTACACCTTC
clone_size: NA; d_call: NA; j_call: TRBJ2-3; v_call: TRBV9; cdr3_aa: CASSVARGTDTQYF; cdr3_nt: TGTGCCAGCAGCGTAGCGAGAGGCACAGATACGCAGTATTTT
clone_size: NA; d_call: NA; j_call: TRBJ2-3; v_call: TRBV9; cdr3_aa: CASSVVDFLNTDTQYF; cdr3_nt: TGTGCCAGCAGCGTAGTAGACTTCTTAAACACAGATACGCAGTATTTT
clone_size: NA; d_call: NA; j_call: TRBJ2-4; v_call: TRBV5-1; cdr3_aa: CASSLGGGSNIQYF; cdr3_nt: TGCGCCAGCAGCTTGGGTGGCGGGTCAAACATTCAGTACTTC